The TCR beta chain under discussion was sequenced for a study of OX40 agonist ivuxolimab in advanced cancers. The wider study: The study treated patients with ivuxolimab, an agonistic anti-OX40 (CD134) antibody. Each dose-escalation patient presented with hepatocellular carcinoma, melanoma, renal cell or head and neck cancer. Partial responses were seen in three patients, one with hepatocellular carcinoma and two with cutaneous melanoma.

Findings of the study overall: Fewer expanded clones were found on average in CD4+ than in CD8+ T cells.

This table comes from immunoSEQ multiplex PCR, and its TCRdb copy is limited to in-frame clones, with some not included. The data hold some 62,000 clones, with roughly 90% observed a single time. Note on this clone: What it binds is unknown. The conserved phenylalanine or tryptophan normally closing the CDR3 is absent here, so this likely arose from a read error.

The V end was cut by 0 bases, the J end by 2 bases, with 9 bases between. This CDR3 spans 14 amino acids. CDR1 and CDR2 from the germline V gene are SGHTS and YDEGEE. The receptor's source is an adult with an advanced solid tumor such as melanoma, head and neck, liver or kidney cancer. The starting material was CD4+ or CD8+ T cells sorted from blood, obtained in a trial of the OX40 agonist ivuxolimab. This chain links TRBV5-8 with TRBJ2-7; D is ambiguous. The CDR3, as DNA: TGTGCCAGCAGCTTGGAACGGTCCACCTACGAGCAGTACCTC. This codes for CASSLERSTYEQYL.